One and the same sample provided the 30 T cell receptor beta chains below, sequenced in a study of Tregs in tolerant kidney transplant recipients (dated 2019 in TCRdb). The label giving this sample's time point can be read as: blood sample drawn before combined kidney and bone marrow transplant. The library was generated by the immunoSEQ multiplex PCR assay. TCRdb carries this immuneACCESS record with in-frame sequences only. Its versions omit some clonotypes, under half of them owing to an unresolved V gene in the studies checked, with the rest unexplained. The sample table lists about 77,000 clones, less than 98% of them with a count of one. Roughly 0.59% of the sample goes to the ten largest clones. The sample consisted of CD4+ T cells from blood, taken before the transplant. The receptors originated from a human donor who received a combined kidney and bone marrow transplant.

The V call is TRBV27, the J call TRBJ2-5; 10 bases align to TRBD2. CDR1 and CDR2 (germline): MNHEY, SMNVEV (reference sequence). Unmatched junction bases numbered 13, after V lost 6 bases and J lost 9 bases. The CDR3 is made up of 15 amino acids. CDR3 DNA sequence: TGTGCCAGCAGGTCAAATAGCGGGGGGACTTCCTCCCAGTACTTC. Amino acids: CASRSNSGGTSSQYF.

J is TRBJ1-1 and V is TRBV7-2; D remains unclear. Germline lookup yields CDR1 SGHTA and CDR2 FQGNSA. This CDR3 has 12 amino acids. V was clipped by 2 bases and J by 5 bases, with 6 bases between them. The CDR3 DNA sequence: TGTGCCAGCAGCTTACGAGAGACTGAAGCTTTCTTT. This translates into CASSLRETEAFF.

V usage is TRBV9 and J usage is TRBJ2-7, with 9 bases fitting TRBD1. Trimming at V came to 4 bases and at J to 4 bases, leaving 12 bases not matched to a gene. Germline V lookup: CDR1 SGDLS, CDR2 YYNGEE. The CDR3 length is 16 residues. The CDR3 DNA reads as TGTGCCAGCAGCCCAAAACTTACAGGGGGCATGTACGAGCAGTACTTC. It specifies CASSPKLTGGMYEQYF. Combining the CDR3 with reference TRBV9 and TRBJ2-7 gives the whole variable domain DSGVTQTPKHLITATGQRVTLRCSPRSGDLSVYWYQQSLDQGLQFLIQYYNGEERAKGNILERFSAQQFPDLHSELNLSSLELGDSALYFCASSPKLTGGMYEQYFGPGTRLTVT.

The V gene is TRBV7-9, the J gene TRBJ1-3; D might be TRBD1 (5 bases). CDR3 length: 19 residues. V was clipped by 4 bases and J by 0 bases, with 22 bases between them. Germline V gives CDR1 SEHNR, CDR2 FQNEAQ (reference sequence). This chain's CDR3 is CASSSRGPRLASSGNTIYF. CDR3 coding DNA: TGTGCCAGCAGCTCTAGGGGCCCTCGACTTGCGAGCTCTGGAAACACCATATATTTT.

This sequence joins TRBV5-1 and TRBJ2-5; 8 bases align to TRBD2. Germline assignment: CDR1 SGHRS and CDR2 YFSETQ. The CDR3 covers 16 residues. The V gene end was trimmed by 4 bases and the J gene end by 4 bases; junction bases not matched to a gene: 12. CDR3 in DNA: TGCGCCAGCAGCCCTCGGGCGGGAGGCCAGGGAGAGACCCAGTACTTC. Protein sequence: CASSPRAGGQGETQYF.

This rearrangement joins TRBV18 to TRBJ2-5, with D perhaps TRBD1 (6 bases). There are 14 residues in the CDR3. Trimming stripped 3 bases from V and 5 bases from J, with 13 bases between. Germline V gene sequence: CDR1 KGHSH, CDR2 LQKENI. CDR3 protein: CASSPRTALETQYF. Here the CDR3 DNA reads TGTGCCAGCTCACCTCGGACAGCACTGGAGACCCAGTACTTC.

The chain is built from TRBV4-3 and TRBJ2-1, with 11 bases matching TRBD2. Trimming at V came to 3 bases and at J to 8 bases, leaving 6 bases not matched to a gene. This CDR3 has 15 amino acids. The V gene's germline CDR1 is LGHNA and CDR2 YSLEER. Written as DNA, the CDR3 is TGCGCCAGCAGCCACCAGTATAGCGGGAGGGATGAGCAGTTCTTC. Its translation: CASSHQYSGRDEQFF.

V and J are TRBV4-2 and TRBJ1-2, with 8 nucleotides matching TRBD1. V gave up 4 bases and J gave up 4 bases; unmatched junction bases: 2. The germline CDR1 and CDR2 sequences are LGHNA and YNFKEQ. The CDR3 contains 13 residues. CDR3: CASSPDRGYGYTF. Here the CDR3 DNA reads TGTGCCAGCAGCCCCGACAGGGGCTATGGCTACACCTTC.

This chain uses TRBV11-2 with TRBJ2-2; D remains ambiguous. V lost 5 bases and J 6 bases, leaving 16 bases between the germline ends. The CDR3 contains 15 residues. Germline-derived CDR1 and CDR2 are SGHAT and FQNNGV. CDR3 nucleotides: TGTGCCAGCAGCCCACGCGGATTCGTTTCCGGGGAGCTGTTTTTT. Amino acids: CASSPRGFVSGELFF.

The chain links TRBV11-3 to TRBJ2-3, with 9 positions matching TRBD1. V trimming: 3 bases; J trimming: 6 bases; junction bases outside the gene matches: 7. The CDR3 sequence is 15 residues long. Germline V gene lookup returns CDR1 SGHNT and CDR2 YENEEA. The CDR3: CASSFSGTGLDTQYF. In DNA form, the CDR3 reads TGTGCCAGCAGCTTTTCCGGGACAGGGCTGGATACGCAGTATTTT.

The chain's CDR3 is CASSLGRNGLGDTQYF. In DNA form, the CDR3 reads TGTGCCAGCAGCTTGGGACGGAACGGACTAGGGGATACGCAGTATTTT. The rearrangement joins TRBV5-4 to TRBJ2-3, with TRBD2 identical over 7 bases. The germline CDR1 and CDR2 sequences are SGHNT and YYREEE (reference sequence). J was trimmed by 6 bases and V by 0 bases; bases with no gene match: 10. The CDR3 is made up of 16 amino acids.

The rearrangement links TRBV4-1 to TRBJ2-1; 7 bases are a match to TRBD2. Losses at the gene ends were 0 bases for V and 7 bases for J; bases not matched to a gene: 6. The CDR3 is 15 amino acids. The germline V gene has CDR1 MGHRA and CDR2 YSYEKL. The CDR3 region is CASSQDPGRGNEQFF. In DNA form, the CDR3 reads TGCGCCAGCAGCCAAGATCCAGGGCGGGGGAATGAGCAGTTCTTC.

The chain recombines TRBV7-8 with TRBJ1-2; D perhaps matches TRBD1 (6 bases). CDR1 is SGHVS, CDR2 FQNEAQ, per germline. CDR3 size: 14 residues. The V end lost 2 bases, the J end lost 8 bases, and 15 bases lay between the germline ends. The CDR3 nucleotides are TGTGCCAGCAGCTTAAACCGGGACACCAGAGGCTACACCTTC. Protein sequence: CASSLNRDTRGYTF.

The genes are TRBV19 and TRBJ2-2, with 9 bases that match TRBD1. The trim removed 6 bases at V and 2 bases at J, leaving 10 bases unmatched. The CDR3 runs 17 residues. CDR1 and CDR2 (germline): LNHDA, SQIVND (reference sequence). The CDR3 sequence is CASRSRGTGFNTGELFF. CDR3 in DNA: TGTGCCAGTAGAAGCAGGGGGACAGGGTTCAACACCGGGGAGCTGTTTTTT.

Here the CDR3 DNA reads TGTGCCAGCAGCCAAGATGTCGGAGGGATGGTCTACTACAATGAGCAGTTCTTC. Its translation is CASSQDVGGMVYYNEQFF. V is TRBV4-2 and J is TRBJ2-1, with D maybe TRBD2 (6 bases). Germline lookup yields CDR1 LGHNA and CDR2 YNFKEQ. The CDR3 sequence is 18 residues long. V lost 0 bases to trimming and J lost 3 bases, with 18 bases between them.

The chain links TRBV27 to TRBJ2-3; 9 bases are shared with TRBD2. This CDR3 region has 14 residues. Trimming at V came to 6 bases and at J to 6 bases, leaving 7 bases not matched to a gene. Germline values: CDR1 MNHEY, CDR2 SMNVEV (reference sequence). CDR3 protein: CASRKAGGMDTQYF. The CDR3 region has the DNA TGTGCCAGCAGGAAAGCGGGAGGTATGGATACGCAGTATTTT.

V gene TRBV21-1 combines with J gene TRBJ1-2; the DNA was not used to check the table's D call, TRBD1. TRBV21-1 is recorded as a pseudogene. The CDR3 extends over 13 amino acids. The CDR3 DNA is TGTGCCAGCAGACAGGGTTCTAACTATGGCTACACCTTC. This gives the protein CASRQGSNYGYTF.

The chain joins TRBV23-1 to TRBJ1-1; perhaps TRBD1 as D (5 bases). TRBV23-1 is reported as an ORF; its role is uncertain. This CDR3 region has 13 residues. Trimming removed 7 bases from V and 0 bases from J, with 9 bases in between. The CDR3 DNA reads as TGCGCCAGCACCCCGACAGTGAACACTGAAGCTTTCTTT. Protein sequence: CASTPTVNTEAFF.

The chain carries TRBV28 and TRBJ2-2; TRBD1 agrees at 9 bases. The V gene's germline CDR1 is MDHEN and CDR2 SYDVKM. This CDR3 is built from 15 residues. The V gene end was trimmed by 5 bases and the J gene end by 3 bases; junction bases not matched to a gene: 4. For the CDR3, the DNA is TGTGCCAGCAGTCCACAGGGGGCTGACACCGGGGAGCTGTTTTTT. Protein: CASSPQGADTGELFF.

The rearrangement uses TRBV10-3 and TRBJ1-5; D is perhaps TRBD1 (6 bases). Trimming stripped 6 bases from V and 6 bases from J, with 15 bases between. Germline V lookup: CDR1 ENHRY, CDR2 SYGVKD. The CDR3 extends over 14 amino acids. CDR3 nucleotides: TGTGCCATCAGCGGGAAGACAGGCTCTCAGCCCCAGCATTTT. As protein: CAISGKTGSQPQHF.

The chain recombines TRBV11-2 with TRBJ1-6; D perhaps matches TRBD1 (5 bases). V lost 4 bases, J lost 6 bases, and 10 bases lay in between. From germline, CDR1 is SGHAT and CDR2 FQNNGV. This CDR3 contains 14 residues. The CDR3 DNA reads TGTGCCAGCAGCTCGCGACAGCCTAATTCACCCCTCCACTTT. This translates into CASSSRQPNSPLHF.

CDR3 amino acids: CASSSRTSIEDTQYF. For the CDR3, the DNA is TGTGCCAGCAGCTCCCGGACTTCTATCGAGGATACGCAGTATTTT. V and J are TRBV11-3 and TRBJ2-3, with D perhaps TRBD2 (5 bases). The CDR3 consists of 15 residues. Germline loops: CDR1 SGHNT, CDR2 YENEEA. Trimming pared 4 bases from V and 6 bases from J, leaving 17 bases between.

This chain uses TRBV5-1 with TRBJ2-1; tentative D call: TRBD2 (7 bases). The germline gives CDR1 SGHRS, CDR2 YFSETQ. The V and J ends lost 4 bases and 15 bases respectively, with 17 bases between them. The CDR3 is 12 amino acids. The chain's CDR3 is CASSPEGGRWFF. CDR3 coding DNA: TGCGCCAGCAGCCCCGAGGGGGGGCGATGGTTCTTC.

V gene TRBV5-1 combines with J gene TRBJ2-1; D may be TRBD1 (6 bases). There are 15 residues in the CDR3. Trimming took off 4 bases at V and 5 bases at J, with 16 bases between the two ends. Germline loops: CDR1 SGHRS, CDR2 YFSETQ. CDR3 region: CASSTRTAYNNEQFF. In nucleotides, the CDR3 is TGCGCCAGCAGCACACGGACAGCCTACAACAATGAGCAGTTCTTC.

The V call is TRBV28, the J call TRBJ1-1; 7 bases map to TRBD1. CDR1 is MDHEN, CDR2 SYDVKM, per germline. The CDR3 runs 15 residues. The junction had 12 bases not matched to a gene; V was cut back by 7 bases and J by 4 bases. DNA for the CDR3: TGTGCCAGCACCCTCCCTGGGACAGTGGCCACTGAAGCTTTCTTT. Encoded protein: CASTLPGTVATEAFF.

This clone appeared a single time. The V gene is TRBV5-1, the J gene TRBJ2-5; 7 positions match TRBD1. Germline lookup yields CDR1 SGHRS and CDR2 YFSETQ. J gave up 11 bases and V 0 bases, and 19 bases lay outside the gene matches. This CDR3 region has 17 residues. CDR3 in amino acids: CASSLGSTGNKGREQYF. CDR3 sequence (DNA): TGCGCCAGCAGCTTGGGGTCGACAGGGAATAAAGGAAGGGAGCAGTACTTC.

The J gene is TRBJ2-7, the V gene TRBV16; a possible D gene is TRBD1 (6 bases). The CDR3 has 14 residues. V lost 6 bases and J lost 0, with 12 bases in between. From germline, CDR1 is KGHSY and CDR2 FQNENV. CDR3 sequence (DNA): TGTGCCAGCAGTCGGGACATCTACTCCTACGAGCAGTACTTC. Protein: CASSRDIYSYEQYF. Using reference TRBV16 and TRBJ2-7 for the parts outside the CDR3, the full variable domain is GEEVAQTPKHLVRGEGQKAKLYCAPIKGHSYVFWYQQVLKNEFKFLISFQNENVFDETGMPKERFSAKCLPNSPCSLEIQATKLEDSAVYFCASSRDIYSYEQYFGPGTRLTVT.

V usage is TRBV4-1 and J usage is TRBJ2-4; 8 bases fit TRBD1. After removal of 2 bases from V and 8 bases from J, the junction contained 5 bases not matched to a gene. Germline V gene lookup returns CDR1 MGHRA and CDR2 YSYEKL. This CDR3 has 14 residues. The CDR3 loop is CASSQQTGDDIQYF. CDR3 sequence (DNA): TGCGCCAGCAGCCAACAGACAGGGGATGACATTCAGTACTTC.

The CDR3 DNA reads as TGTGCCACCAGCAGAGGTAGAAACTACGAGCAGTACTTC. It translates to CATSRGRNYEQYF. The rearrangement uses TRBV15 and TRBJ2-7; D unresolved. Trimming left V 1 base short and J 3 bases short, with 7 bases between. Germline V gives CDR1 LNHNV, CDR2 YYDKDF (reference sequence). This CDR3 spans 13 amino acids.

This clone was seen a single time. The chain joins TRBV2 to TRBJ2-2, with TRBD2 as a possible D gene (6 bases). The germline V gene encodes CDR1 SNHLY and CDR2 FYNNEI. V was pared by 11 bases and J by 5 bases, with 24 bases between. The CDR3 covers 16 residues. The CDR3 here is CAGAPSANTETGELFF. DNA of the CDR3: TGTGCCGGAGCTCCTAGCGCCAATACCGAGACCGGGGAGCTGTTTTTT.